These 16 T cell receptor beta chains were all obtained from the same sample, sequenced in a study of cytomegalovirus exposure and HLA in healthy donors. Primers included in the PCR were 60 Vbeta and 13 Jbeta primers. Sequencing used immunoSEQ multiplex PCR; TCRdb keeps in-frame clones, though not all of them. The profile shows over 85,000 clones, around 73% of them singletons. Sequencing used PBMCs. The receptors were gathered from a man aged 35-49 years in good health and CMV-seronegative.

The gene calls are TRBV5-4 and TRBJ2-3, with TRBD2 identical over 9 bases. The germline V gene has CDR1 SGHNT and CDR2 YYREEE (reference sequence). Germline trimming cut 4 bases from V and 2 bases from J; bases unmatched to any gene: 5. The CDR3 is 15 residues long. The CDR3 coding sequence is TGTGCCAGCAGCCCCGCGGGAGGGTTCACAGATACGCAGTATTTT. Its protein product is CASSPAGGFTDTQYF.

Turning to this clone: Other DNA sequences within the sample encode an identical CDR3. The J gene is TRBJ2-3, the V gene TRBV28; possibly TRBD2 for D (7 bases). V lost 4 bases to trimming and J lost 2 bases, with 10 bases between them. The length of the CDR3 is 14 residues. Germline assignment: CDR1 MDHEN and CDR2 SYDVKM. Here the CDR3 reads CASSSGGPTDTQYF. CDR3 coding DNA: TGTGCCAGCAGTTCGGGGGGCCCCACAGATACGCAGTATTTT.

The rearrangement uses TRBV5-6 and TRBJ2-1; 7 nucleotides line up with TRBD1. From germline, CDR1 is SGHDT and CDR2 YYEEEE. This CDR3 has 14 amino acids. J was trimmed by 5 bases and V by 3 bases; bases with no gene match: 5. The CDR3 loop reads CASSWGQSNNEQFF. The DNA for the CDR3 is TGTGCCAGCAGCTGGGGACAGTCAAACAATGAGCAGTTCTTC. The complete variable domain, with remaining parts taken from reference TRBV5-6 and TRBJ2-1, reads DAGVTQSPTHLIKTRGQQVTLRCSPKSGHDTVSWYQQALGQGPQFIFQYYEEEERQRGNFPDRFSGHQFPNYSSELNVNALLLGDSALYLCASSWGQSNNEQFFGPGTRLTVL.

This clone was found a few times. Other DNA variants within this sample encode the same CDR3. The V call is TRBV19, the J call TRBJ2-7, with a possible D match to TRBD2 (6 bases). V was cut by 6 bases and J by 4 bases, with 16 bases left in between. Germline V gene data show CDR1 as LNHDA and CDR2 as SQIVND (reference sequence). This CDR3 contains 14 residues. The CDR3 loop reads CASSPGTGGYEQYF. The CDR3 nucleotides are TGTGCCAGTAGCCCCGGCACAGGAGGGTACGAGCAGTACTTC.

The chain couples TRBV10-2 to TRBJ2-7; TRBD2 is a possible D gene (5 bases). The CDR3 contains 13 residues. The V gene's germline CDR1 is WSHSY and CDR2 SAAADI. Trimming cost V 6 bases and J 3 bases, with 12 bases left between them. CDR3 in DNA: TGCGCCAGCAGCCGGGATACCTACTACGAGCAGTACTTC. It encodes CASSRDTYYEQYF.

This chain connects TRBV7-8 to TRBJ2-3, with 8 bases matching TRBD2. The CDR3 has 15 amino acids. Germline assignment: CDR1 SGHVS and CDR2 FQNEAQ. V lost 3 bases to trimming and J lost 4 bases; unmatched junction nucleotides: 6. The DNA of the CDR3 is TGTGCCAGCAGCTTTAGGGCGGGAGGCTCAGATACGCAGTATTTT. Translated, it gives CASSFRAGGSDTQYF.

This chain connects TRBV28 to TRBJ1-5; D not certain. This CDR3 contains 17 residues. V lost 2 bases, J lost 0 bases, and 14 bases lay in between. The germline CDR1 and CDR2 sequences are MDHEN and SYDVKM. CDR3: CASSLVGRRYSNQPQHF. CDR3 in DNA: TGTGCCAGCAGTTTAGTGGGCCGGAGGTATAGCAATCAGCCCCAGCATTTT.

The V call is TRBV5-4, the J call TRBJ2-7; 10 bases are a match to TRBD1. V was clipped by 3 bases and J by 6 bases; unmatched bases: 12. Germline lookup yields CDR1 SGHNT and CDR2 YYREEE (reference sequence). CDR3 size: 16 residues. In nucleotides, the CDR3 is TGTGCCAGCAGCTCACGAGCCGGGACAGGGGATGTCGAGCAGTACTTC. Protein sequence: CASSSRAGTGDVEQYF.

The chain combines TRBV7-9 with TRBJ1-2; 8 nucleotides match TRBD1. The germline V gene has CDR1 SEHNR and CDR2 FQNEAQ (reference sequence). With V trimmed by 1 base and J by 6 bases, 4 bases remained unmatched. The CDR3 is 14 residues long. DNA of the CDR3: TGTGCCAGCAGCTTAGGAGTGACAGGGGATGGCTACACCTTC. It is translated as CASSLGVTGDGYTF.

CDR3 loop: CASSLSGQTLYEQYF. CDR3 coding DNA: TGTGCCAGCAGCTTAAGTGGACAGACGCTCTACGAGCAGTACTTC. The chain carries TRBV7-2 and TRBJ2-7, with D maybe TRBD1 (6 bases). CDR1 and CDR2 from the germline V gene are SGHTA and FQGNSA. CDR3 length equals 15 residues. The germline V and J ends were trimmed by 2 bases and 3 bases, with 14 bases remaining between them.

The CDR3 loop is CASGQGAWNSPLHF. Written as DNA, the CDR3 is TGCGCCAGCGGACAGGGAGCATGGAATTCACCCCTCCACTTT. The chain links TRBV10-2 to TRBJ1-6; 8 nucleotides align to TRBD1. Germline values: CDR1 WSHSY, CDR2 SAAADI. The CDR3 has 14 amino acids. The J segment lost 7 bases and the V segment lost 8 bases, leaving 7 bases of the junction unmatched.

Only one count was recorded for this clone. V and J are TRBV6-1 and TRBJ1-2; D call uncertain. Per germline, CDR1 MNHNS and CDR2 SASEGT. Trimming pared 6 bases from V and 1 base from J, leaving 12 bases between. The length of the CDR3 is 14 residues. CDR3 in amino acids: CASRTEPLNYGYTF. CDR3 sequence (DNA): TGTGCCAGCAGAACAGAGCCCCTTAACTATGGCTACACCTTC.

This chain joins TRBV18 and TRBJ2-7; D remains ambiguous. The V end was cut by 2 bases, the J end by 5 bases, with 10 bases between. This CDR3 has 13 amino acids. CDR1 KGHSH and CDR2 LQKENI come from the germline V gene. CDR3 bases: TGTGCCAGCTCACCAGTGGCATTCAACGAGCAGTACTTC. This gives the protein CASSPVAFNEQYF. Full variable domain (missing parts from reference TRBV18 and TRBJ2-7): NAGVMQNPRHLVRRRGQEARLRCSPMKGHSHVYWYRQLPEEGLKFMVYLQKENIIDESGMPKERFSAEFPKEGPSILRIQQVVRGDSAAYFCASSPVAFNEQYFGPGTRLTVT.

The CDR3 region is CASSPPGAGNTEAFF. The CDR3, as DNA: TGTGCCAGCAGCCCCCCGGGAGCGGGGAACACTGAAGCTTTCTTT. The chain joins TRBV6-6 to TRBJ1-1; no firm D call. There are 15 residues in the CDR3. Germline lookup yields CDR1 MNHNY and CDR2 SVGAGI (reference sequence). Trimming stripped 6 bases from V and 1 base from J, with 15 bases between.

The chain recombines TRBV10-3 with TRBJ1-1, with 8 bases aligning to TRBD1. The J segment lost 3 bases and the V segment lost 2 bases, leaving 5 bases of the junction unmatched. Germline values: CDR1 ENHRY, CDR2 SYGVKD. This CDR3 region has 15 residues. CDR3 region: CAISEAGGRDTEAFF. The CDR3 nucleotides are TGTGCCATCAGTGAGGCAGGGGGCCGAGACACTGAAGCTTTCTTT.

The chain employs TRBV28 and TRBJ2-5; TRBD2 matches 7 bases. Germline CDR1 is MDHEN and CDR2 is SYDVKM. Losses at the gene ends were 5 bases for V and 0 bases for J; bases not matched to a gene: 0. CDR3 length: 13 amino acids. The CDR3 here is CASSLADQETQYF. CDR3 nucleotide sequence: TGTGCCAGCAGTCTAGCGGACCAAGAGACCCAGTACTTC.